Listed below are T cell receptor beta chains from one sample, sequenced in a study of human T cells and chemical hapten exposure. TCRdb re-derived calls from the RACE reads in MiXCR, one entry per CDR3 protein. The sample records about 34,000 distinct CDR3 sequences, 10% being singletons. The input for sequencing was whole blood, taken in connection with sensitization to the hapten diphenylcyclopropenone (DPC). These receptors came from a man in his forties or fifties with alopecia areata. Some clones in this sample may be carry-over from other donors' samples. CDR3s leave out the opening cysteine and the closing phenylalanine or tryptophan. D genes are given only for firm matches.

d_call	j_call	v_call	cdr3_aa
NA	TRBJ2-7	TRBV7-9	ASSSRTVSYEQY
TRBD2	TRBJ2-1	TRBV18	ASSPGLGSYNEQF
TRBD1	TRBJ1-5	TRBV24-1	ATSDGATGTGSQPQH
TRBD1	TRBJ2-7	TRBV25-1	ASSEWGTGDYEQY
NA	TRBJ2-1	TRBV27	ASRGGSRNEQF
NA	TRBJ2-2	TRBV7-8	ASSLAYLSAGELF
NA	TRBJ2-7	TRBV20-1	SARDGSSYEQY
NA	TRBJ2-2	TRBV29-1	SAGPNTGELF
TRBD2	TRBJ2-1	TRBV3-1	ASSQDGGGLAGGGLL
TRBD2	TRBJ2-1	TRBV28	ASSSSGRWPNEQF
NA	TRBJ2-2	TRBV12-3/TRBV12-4	ASRRTGGPGELF
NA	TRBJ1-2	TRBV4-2	ASSPSSSARYGYT
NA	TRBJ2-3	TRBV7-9	ASSLAQTSTDTQY
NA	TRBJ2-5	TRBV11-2	ASSLEVATQETQY
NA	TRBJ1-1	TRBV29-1	SVRRATEAF
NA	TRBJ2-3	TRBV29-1	STEERSTDTQY
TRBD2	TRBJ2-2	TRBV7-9	ASTQRLAGGDGELF
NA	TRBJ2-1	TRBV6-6	ASSYVSPRGNEQF
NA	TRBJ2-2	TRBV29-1	SVQTRTGELF
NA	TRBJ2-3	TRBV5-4	ASSLEVGADTQY
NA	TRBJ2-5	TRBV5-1	ASSLEETQY
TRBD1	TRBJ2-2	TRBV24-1	ATSDSTGRDTGELF
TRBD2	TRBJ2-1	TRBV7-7	ASSPRGVAGVNNEQF
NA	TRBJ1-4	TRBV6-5	ASSGGVNEKLF
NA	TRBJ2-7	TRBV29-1	SVGEPYEQY
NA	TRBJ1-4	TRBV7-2	ASSYDREKLF
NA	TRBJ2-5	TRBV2	ASSARRNPGTQY
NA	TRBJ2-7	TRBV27	ASKKWGNSYEQY
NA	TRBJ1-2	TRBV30	AWSATDSSGYT
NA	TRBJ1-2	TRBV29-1	SAVRDALAFT
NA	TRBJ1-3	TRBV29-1	SVRARGSSSGNTIY
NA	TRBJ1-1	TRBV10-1	ASSASRQTEAF
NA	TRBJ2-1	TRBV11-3	ASSLDTALRNEQF
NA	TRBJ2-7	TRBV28	ASSIGQTYEQY
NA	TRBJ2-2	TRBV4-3	ASSQDRAAGSSPGELF
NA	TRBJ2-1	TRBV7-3	ASSLTRGGEQF
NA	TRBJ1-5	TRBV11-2	ASSLTPRNNQPQH
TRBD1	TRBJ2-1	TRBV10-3	AITRGQVNEQF
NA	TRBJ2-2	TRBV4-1	ASSLRTETGELF
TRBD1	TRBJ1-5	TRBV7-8	ASSLGQGSNQPQH
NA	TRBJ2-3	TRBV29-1	SVGISSTDTQY
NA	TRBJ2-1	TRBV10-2	ASSSGTLNEQF
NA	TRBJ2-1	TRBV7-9	ASSPRHEQF
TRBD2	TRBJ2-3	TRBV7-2	ASSLRFEGLAGRTDTQY
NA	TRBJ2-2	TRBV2	ASMVRREFGELF
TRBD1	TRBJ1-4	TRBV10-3	AITGTGLNEKLF
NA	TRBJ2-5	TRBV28	ASSDPGRAGRETQY
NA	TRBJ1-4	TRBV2	ASSAIVEEKLF
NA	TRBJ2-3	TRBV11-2	ASSLGGDTDTQY
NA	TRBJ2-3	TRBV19	ASSKGYGTDTQY
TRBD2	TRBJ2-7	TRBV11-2	ASTTAGGYEQY